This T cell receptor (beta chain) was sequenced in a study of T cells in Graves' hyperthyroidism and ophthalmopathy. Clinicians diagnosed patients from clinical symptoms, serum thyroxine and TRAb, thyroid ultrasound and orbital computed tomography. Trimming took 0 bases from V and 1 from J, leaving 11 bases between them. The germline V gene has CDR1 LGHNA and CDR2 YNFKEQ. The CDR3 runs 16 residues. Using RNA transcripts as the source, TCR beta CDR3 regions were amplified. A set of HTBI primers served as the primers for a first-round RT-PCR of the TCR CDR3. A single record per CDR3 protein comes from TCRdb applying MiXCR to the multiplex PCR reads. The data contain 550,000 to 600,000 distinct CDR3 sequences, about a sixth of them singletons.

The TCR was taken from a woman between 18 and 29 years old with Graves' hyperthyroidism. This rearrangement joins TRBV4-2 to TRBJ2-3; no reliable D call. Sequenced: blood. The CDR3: CASSQERLAGTDTQYF. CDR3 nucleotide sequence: TGTGCCAGCAGCCAAGAGCGCCTGGCGGGCACAGATACGCAGTATTTT.